These 23 T cell receptor beta chains came from one sample sequenced in a study of T cell responses to AZD1222 COVID-19 vaccine. Some clones are missing from TCRdb's copy, which holds only in-frame ones; the method was immunoSEQ multiplex PCR. This sample has 210,000 or so clones, with approximately 94% found just once. The sample in question was peripheral blood, obtained on day 0 of MenACWY control vaccination. The receptors shown here come from an adult in good health.

The chain links TRBV7-9 to TRBJ1-4; 11 positions agree with TRBD1. The CDR3 sequence is 19 residues long. CDR1 and CDR2 from the germline V gene are SEHNR and FQNEAQ (reference sequence). V dropped 5 bases and J dropped 0; count of bases not matched to a gene: 11. CDR3 sequence: CASSLRGTGGIATNEKLFF. The CDR3 nucleotides are TGTGCCAGCAGCCTCCGCGGGACAGGGGGTATTGCAACTAATGAAAAACTGTTTTTT.

The chain recombines TRBV5-4 with TRBJ1-6; D might be TRBD1 (5 bases). This CDR3 comprises 15 residues. V lost 0 bases to trimming and J lost 7 bases, with 11 bases between them. Germline assignment: CDR1 SGHNT and CDR2 YYREEE (reference sequence). For the CDR3, the DNA is TGTGCCAGCAGCTTGGCAGGGAGTGCAAATTCACCCCTCCACTTT. Protein product: CASSLAGSANSPLHF.

The V call is TRBV6-1, the J call TRBJ1-1, with TRBD1 identical over 8 bases. The junction had 7 bases not matched to a gene; V was cut back by 3 bases and J by 4 bases. Germline loops: CDR1 MNHNS, CDR2 SASEGT. This CDR3 is 15 amino acids long. This CDR3 is CASSDRTGRSTEAFF. In DNA, the CDR3 is TGTGCCAGCAGTGATCGGACAGGGAGGAGCACTGAAGCTTTCTTT.

The rearrangement uses TRBV29-1 and TRBJ1-1; D uncertain. The germline V gene encodes CDR1 SQVTM and CDR2 ANQGSEA. The CDR3 covers 11 residues. V lost 8 bases and J 6 bases, leaving 13 bases between the germline ends. The CDR3 region is CSSEGGAEAFF. The CDR3 nucleotides are TGCAGCTCGGAGGGCGGCGCTGAAGCTTTCTTT.

This clone showed up just once. V and J are TRBV7-2 and TRBJ1-1; the D is unclear. In germline, CDR1 is SGHTA, CDR2 FQGNSA. There are 15 residues in the CDR3. V gave up 0 bases and J gave up 0 bases, with 8 bases separating them. The CDR3 spells CASSLATGMNTEAFF. CDR3 nucleotide sequence: TGTGCCAGCAGCTTAGCGACGGGTATGAACACTGAAGCTTTCTTT.

The V and J genes are TRBV5-1 and TRBJ2-2; weak D call: TRBD2 (6 bases). Germline loops: CDR1 SGHRS, CDR2 YFSETQ. V lost 3 bases to trimming and J lost 6 bases, with 15 bases between them. The CDR3 is 15 amino acids. The CDR3 nucleotides are TGCGCCAGCAGCTCCGCCGGGACTCCCTCCGGGGAGCTGTTTTTT. This encodes CASSSAGTPSGELFF.

The CDR3 sequence: CASSLARATGIGNTEAFF. The CDR3 region has the DNA TGTGCCAGCAGCTTGGCTCGCGCTACAGGCATCGGGAACACTGAAGCTTTCTTT. The chain couples TRBV5-6 to TRBJ1-1; maybe TRBD1 (5 bases). This CDR3 has 18 residues. Trimming took 0 bases from V and 1 from J, leaving 19 bases between them. Germline V CDR1 and CDR2: SGHDT, YYEEEE.

The rearrangement joins TRBV18 to TRBJ1-6; 8 positions match TRBD1. Germline lookup yields CDR1 KGHSH and CDR2 LQKENI. V dropped 6 bases and J dropped 10; count of bases not matched to a gene: 8. The CDR3 runs to 14 residues. The CDR3 bases are TGTGCCAGCTCCCAGGACAGGGCCAGATCACCCCTCCACTTT. Its translation: CASSQDRARSPLHF.

This chain uses TRBV7-2 with TRBJ2-1; TRBD2 is a possible D gene (5 bases). CDR1 and CDR2 from the germline V gene are SGHTA and FQGNSA. CDR3 length: 15 amino acids. V dropped 5 bases and J dropped 0 bases, with 11 bases sitting between them. The CDR3 coding sequence is TGTGCCAGCAGCCCTAGCCGGAGCTCCTACAATGAGCAGTTCTTC. Protein sequence: CASSPSRSSYNEQFF.

The rearrangement joins TRBV2 to TRBJ2-2; possible D gene TRBD2, 6 bases. Germline V gene sequence: CDR1 SNHLY, CDR2 FYNNEI. The CDR3 has 10 amino acids. V lost 8 bases, J lost 11 bases, and 9 bases lay in between. The CDR3 is CASRRGELFF. DNA of the CDR3: TGTGCCAGCCGGCGGGGCGAGCTGTTTTTT.

The chain recombines TRBV3-1 (or the pseudogene TRBV3-2) with TRBJ1-2, with D possibly being TRBD1 (6 bases). The CDR3 contains 14 residues. Looked up from germline, CDR1 is LGHDT and CDR2 is YNNKEL (reference sequence). Trimming pared 2 bases from V and 8 bases from J, leaving 15 bases between. The CDR3 reads CASSQTTGSQGYTF. As DNA, the CDR3 is TGTGCCAGCAGCCAAACCACAGGGTCGCAGGGCTACACCTTC.

The chain recombines TRBV5-1 with TRBJ2-5; TRBD2 might be the D (6 bases). V dropped 4 bases and J dropped 5 bases, with 18 bases sitting between them. This CDR3 region has 15 residues. Germline CDR1 reads SGHRS; CDR2 reads YFSETQ. CDR3 sequence: CASSLRPSESETQYF. The DNA for the CDR3 is TGCGCCAGCAGCCTTCGCCCTAGCGAGTCTGAGACCCAGTACTTC.

The rearrangement uses TRBV19 and TRBJ2-1; D is unresolved. Germline V CDR1 and CDR2: LNHDA, SQIVND (reference sequence). Trimming took off 8 bases at V and 7 bases at J, with 6 bases between the two ends. The CDR3 is 10 residues long. The CDR3 is CASSSNEQFF. The CDR3 DNA reads as TGTGCCAGTTCTTCGAATGAGCAGTTCTTC.

V is TRBV6-2 or TRBV6-3 and J is TRBJ2-1, with unresolved D. V lost 2 bases, J lost 4 bases, and 12 bases lay in between. The CDR3 loop spans 15 amino acids. The V gene's germline CDR1 is MNHEY and CDR2 SVGEGT. This chain's CDR3 is CASSYGPIPYNEQFF. In DNA form, the CDR3 reads TGTGCCAGCAGTTACGGGCCCATCCCGTACAATGAGCAGTTCTTC.

The chain combines TRBV12-3 or TRBV12-4 with TRBJ1-3, with D unresolved. V lost 2 bases, J lost 9 bases, and 11 bases lay in between. The CDR3 totals 13 residues. Here the CDR3 DNA reads TGTGCCAGCAGTTTAAAGGCTTCGACCACCATATATTTT. It is translated as CASSLKASTTIYF.

This chain joins TRBV5-6 and TRBJ1-4, with D hard to call. The CDR3 is made up of 15 amino acids. The ends were cut back, 0 bases at V and 7 bases at J, with 13 bases in the middle. Germline V lookup: CDR1 SGHDT, CDR2 YYEEEE. The CDR3 bases are TGTGCCAGCAGCTTGGGAGCTGGAGTAGTTGAAAAACTGTTTTTT. It encodes CASSLGAGVVEKLFF.

The J gene is TRBJ1-2, the V gene TRBV28, with D unresolved. CDR1 MDHEN and CDR2 SYDVKM come from the germline V gene. Trimming left V 6 bases short and J 7 bases short, with 6 bases between. The CDR3 contains 10 residues. The CDR3 DNA is TGTGCCAGCAGCAGACGTGGCTACACCTTC. Residues: CASSRRGYTF.

This chain uses TRBV28 with TRBJ1-1, with TRBD1 matching 8 bases. CDR1 and CDR2 (germline): MDHEN, SYDVKM. There are 17 residues in the CDR3. V shed 6 bases and J 0 bases; nucleotides not matched to a gene: 12. DNA for the CDR3: TGTGCCAGCAGGACACGGACAGGGCCTATATTGAACACTGAAGCTTTCTTT. This encodes CASRTRTGPILNTEAFF.

The chain recombines TRBV7-2 with TRBJ2-7; D call uncertain. CDR3 length: 14 residues. Germline values: CDR1 SGHTA, CDR2 FQGNSA. V was clipped by 7 bases and J by 3 bases, with 16 bases between them. CDR3 DNA: TGTGCCAGCACATTAAACCCGACCTTCTACGAGCAGTACTTC. It yields the protein CASTLNPTFYEQYF.

The chain joins TRBV19 to TRBJ1-6, with TRBD1 identical over 9 bases. Trimming took 9 bases from V and 10 from J; bases not matched to a gene: 13. CDR3 size: 15 residues. Germline-derived CDR1 and CDR2 are LNHDA and SQIVND (reference sequence). As DNA, the CDR3 is TGTGCCAGCAGACTTACCGGGACAGGGAAATCACCCCTCCACTTT. Its translation: CASRLTGTGKSPLHF.

In this sample, this clone turned up once. The same CDR3 arises from other DNA sequences in this sample as well. CDR3 in DNA: TGTGCCAGCAGCTCCCAGGGGTACGAGCAGTACTTC. Translated, it gives CASSSQGYEQYF. The chain combines TRBV7-2 with TRBJ2-7, with a weak D call TRBD1 (6 bases). CDR1 and CDR2 from the germline V gene are SGHTA and FQGNSA. This CDR3 has 12 residues. The V end lost 4 bases, the J end lost 4 bases, and 8 bases lay between the germline ends.

In its sample, this clone was seen a few times. The genes are TRBV2 and TRBJ1-2, with a weak D call TRBD1 (6 bases). Germline CDR1 and CDR2: SNHLY and FYNNEI. V was clipped by 6 bases and J by 4 bases, with 15 bases between them. There are 14 residues in the CDR3. The CDR3 reads CASRGYQGSYGYTF. In nucleotides, the CDR3 is TGTGCCAGCAGAGGATACCAGGGGAGCTATGGCTACACCTTC.

The chain uses TRBV11-2 and TRBJ1-2; possibly TRBD1 for D (6 bases). This CDR3 is built from 13 residues. Germline V CDR1 and CDR2: SGHAT, FQNNGV. Trimming removed 5 bases at V and 7 bases at J, with 14 bases between. CDR3 nucleotides: TGTGCCAGCAGCCCCGTGGGGGCCGGTGGCTACACCTTC. Its translation: CASSPVGAGGYTF.